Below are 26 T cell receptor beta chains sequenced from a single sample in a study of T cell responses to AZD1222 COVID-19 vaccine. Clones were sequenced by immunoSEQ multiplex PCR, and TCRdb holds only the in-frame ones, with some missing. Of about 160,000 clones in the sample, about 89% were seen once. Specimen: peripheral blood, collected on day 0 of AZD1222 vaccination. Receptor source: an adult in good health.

CDR3 residues: CASRIDRAINQPQHF. The CDR3 bases are TGTGCCAGCAGAATAGACAGGGCGATCAATCAGCCCCAGCATTTT. The chain employs TRBV6-5 and TRBJ1-5; TRBD1 agrees at 7 bases. Germline lookup yields CDR1 MNHEY and CDR2 SVGAGI. The CDR3 runs to 15 residues. V was clipped by 6 bases and J by 3 bases; unmatched bases: 8.

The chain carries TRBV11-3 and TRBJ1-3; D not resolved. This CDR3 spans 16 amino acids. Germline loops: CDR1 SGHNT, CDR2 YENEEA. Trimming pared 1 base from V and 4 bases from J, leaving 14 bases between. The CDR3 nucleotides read TGTGCCAGCAGCTTAGCACTGGCTGACGAGGGAAACACCATATATTTT. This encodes CASSLALADEGNTIYF.

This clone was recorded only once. The CDR3 loop is CASSIRQGAGSNQPQHF. The CDR3 coding sequence is TGTGCCAGTAGTATACGGCAGGGGGCCGGTAGCAATCAGCCCCAGCATTTT. This chain connects TRBV19 to TRBJ1-5; 8 bases map to TRBD1. V dropped 2 bases and J dropped 0; count of bases not matched to a gene: 6. Germline V gene lookup returns CDR1 LNHDA and CDR2 SQIVND (reference sequence). This CDR3 is 17 amino acids long.

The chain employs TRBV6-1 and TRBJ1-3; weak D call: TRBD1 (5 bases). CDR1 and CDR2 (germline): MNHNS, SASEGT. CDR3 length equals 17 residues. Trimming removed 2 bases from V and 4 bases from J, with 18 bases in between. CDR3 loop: CASSEFSTQGSGNTIYF. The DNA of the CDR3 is TGTGCCAGCAGTGAATTTTCCACCCAGGGATCAGGAAACACCATATATTTT.

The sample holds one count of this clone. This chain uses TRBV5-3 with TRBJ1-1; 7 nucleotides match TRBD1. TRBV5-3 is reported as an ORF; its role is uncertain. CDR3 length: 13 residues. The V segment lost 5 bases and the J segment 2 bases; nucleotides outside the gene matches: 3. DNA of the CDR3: TGTGCCAGAAGGTGGGACAGCAACACTGAAGCTTTCTTT. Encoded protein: CARRWDSNTEAFF.

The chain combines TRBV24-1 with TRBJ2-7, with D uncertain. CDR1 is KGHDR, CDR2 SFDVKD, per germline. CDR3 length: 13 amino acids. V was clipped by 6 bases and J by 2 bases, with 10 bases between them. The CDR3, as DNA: TGTGCCACCAGTCCGGGCCCTACCTACGAGCAGTACTTC. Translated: CATSPGPTYEQYF.

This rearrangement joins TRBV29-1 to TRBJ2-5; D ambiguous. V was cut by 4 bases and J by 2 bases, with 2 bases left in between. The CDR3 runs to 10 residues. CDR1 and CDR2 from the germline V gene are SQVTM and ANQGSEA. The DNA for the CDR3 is TGCAGCGTTGGACAAGAGACCCAGTACTTC. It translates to CSVGQETQYF.

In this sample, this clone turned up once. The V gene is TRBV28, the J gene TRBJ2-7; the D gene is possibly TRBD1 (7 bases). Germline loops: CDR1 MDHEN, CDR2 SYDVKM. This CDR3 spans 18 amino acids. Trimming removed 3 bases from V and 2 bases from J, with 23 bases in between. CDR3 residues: CASSFFSRGQGVPYEQYF. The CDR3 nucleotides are TGTGCCAGCAGTTTTTTTTCTCGGGGGCAGGGGGTTCCCTACGAGCAGTACTTC.

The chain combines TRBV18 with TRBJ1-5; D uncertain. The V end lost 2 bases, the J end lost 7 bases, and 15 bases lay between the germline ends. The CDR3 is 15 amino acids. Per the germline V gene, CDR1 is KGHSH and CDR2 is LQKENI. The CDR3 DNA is TGTGCCAGCTCACCAGTGAACACCCATCCCCAGCCCCAGCATTTT. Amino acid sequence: CASSPVNTHPQPQHF.

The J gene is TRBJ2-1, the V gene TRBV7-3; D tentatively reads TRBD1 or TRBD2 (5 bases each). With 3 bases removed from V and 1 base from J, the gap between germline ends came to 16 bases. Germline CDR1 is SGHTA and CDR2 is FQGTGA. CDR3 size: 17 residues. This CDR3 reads CASSFERGPPSYNEQFF. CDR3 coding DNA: TGTGCCAGCAGCTTCGAGAGGGGTCCTCCGTCCTACAATGAGCAGTTCTTC.

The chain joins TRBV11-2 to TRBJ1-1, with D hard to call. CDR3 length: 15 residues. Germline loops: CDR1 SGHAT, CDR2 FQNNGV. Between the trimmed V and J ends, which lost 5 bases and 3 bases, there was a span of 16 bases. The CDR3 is CASSPRVGEDTEAFF. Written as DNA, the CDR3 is TGTGCCAGCAGCCCAAGGGTTGGGGAGGACACTGAAGCTTTCTTT.

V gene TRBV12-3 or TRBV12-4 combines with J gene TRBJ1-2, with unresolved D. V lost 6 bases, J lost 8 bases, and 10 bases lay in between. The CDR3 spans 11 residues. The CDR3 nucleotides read TGTGCCAGCAGGGATGGAGGGGGCTACACCTTC. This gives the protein CASRDGGGYTF.

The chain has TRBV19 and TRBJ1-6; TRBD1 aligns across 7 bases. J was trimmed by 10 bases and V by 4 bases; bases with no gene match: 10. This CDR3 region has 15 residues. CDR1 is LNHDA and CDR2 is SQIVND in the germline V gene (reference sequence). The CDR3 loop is CASSSTPGGESPLHF. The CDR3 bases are TGTGCCAGTAGTAGCACTCCAGGGGGTGAGTCACCCCTCCACTTT.

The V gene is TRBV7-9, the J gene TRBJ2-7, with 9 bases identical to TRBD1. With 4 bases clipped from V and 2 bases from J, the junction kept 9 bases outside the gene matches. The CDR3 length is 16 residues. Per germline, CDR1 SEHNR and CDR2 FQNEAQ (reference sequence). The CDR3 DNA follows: TGTGCCAGCAGCTCCCCGTGGGACAGGGACCCCTACGAGCAGTACTTC. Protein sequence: CASSSPWDRDPYEQYF.

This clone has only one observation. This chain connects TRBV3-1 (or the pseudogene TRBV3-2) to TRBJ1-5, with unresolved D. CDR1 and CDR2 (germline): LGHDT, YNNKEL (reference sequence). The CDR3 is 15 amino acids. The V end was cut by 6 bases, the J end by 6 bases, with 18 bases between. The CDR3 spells CASSQSVGWGQPQHF. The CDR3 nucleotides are TGTGCCAGCAGTCAGAGTGTAGGTTGGGGTCAGCCCCAGCATTTT.

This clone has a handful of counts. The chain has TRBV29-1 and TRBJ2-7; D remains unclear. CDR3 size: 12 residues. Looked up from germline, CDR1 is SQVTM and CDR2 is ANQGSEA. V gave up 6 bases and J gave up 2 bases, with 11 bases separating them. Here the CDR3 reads CSVGPDTYEQYF. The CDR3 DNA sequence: TGCAGCGTCGGCCCAGACACCTACGAGCAGTACTTC.

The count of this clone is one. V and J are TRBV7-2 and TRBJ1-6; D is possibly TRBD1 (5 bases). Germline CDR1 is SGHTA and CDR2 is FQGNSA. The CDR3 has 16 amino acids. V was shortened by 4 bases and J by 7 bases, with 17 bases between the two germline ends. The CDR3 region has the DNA TGTGCCAGCAGCTCCTGGGGGGGGTTACGGAATTCACCCCTCCACTTT. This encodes CASSSWGGLRNSPLHF.

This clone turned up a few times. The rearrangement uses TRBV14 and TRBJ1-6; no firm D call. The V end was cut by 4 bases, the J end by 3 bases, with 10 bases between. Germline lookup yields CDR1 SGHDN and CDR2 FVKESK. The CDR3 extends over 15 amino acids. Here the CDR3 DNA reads TGTGCCAGCAGCCGTTTAGACCTCTATAATTCACCCCTCCACTTT. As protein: CASSRLDLYNSPLHF.

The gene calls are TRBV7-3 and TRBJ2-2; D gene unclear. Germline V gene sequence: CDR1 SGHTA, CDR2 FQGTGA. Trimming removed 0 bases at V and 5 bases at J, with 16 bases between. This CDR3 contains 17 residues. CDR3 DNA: TGTGCCAGCAGCTTAACGTTCGGATTGATGGGGACCGGGGAGCTGTTTTTT. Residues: CASSLTFGLMGTGELFF.

DNA for the CDR3: TGTGCCAGCAGCGCATCCGGGACAGGGAAGCATGAGCAGTTCTTC. As protein: CASSASGTGKHEQFF. V gene TRBV9 combines with J gene TRBJ2-1; TRBD1 matches at 9 bases. The CDR3 spans 15 residues. CDR1 is SGDLS, CDR2 YYNGEE, per germline. V lost 3 bases and J lost 8; bases outside the gene matches: 9. The full variable domain, in which reference TRBV9 and TRBJ2-1 provide the parts outside the CDR3, is DSGVTQTPKHLITATGQRVTLRCSPRSGDLSVYWYQQSLDQGLQFLIQYYNGEERAKGNILERFSAQQFPDLHSELNLSSLELGDSALYFCASSASGTGKHEQFFGPGTRLTVL.

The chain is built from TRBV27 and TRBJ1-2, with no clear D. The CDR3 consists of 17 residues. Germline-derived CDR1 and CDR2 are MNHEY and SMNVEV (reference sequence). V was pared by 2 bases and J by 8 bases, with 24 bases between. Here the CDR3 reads CASSLKVGPGTLGGYTF. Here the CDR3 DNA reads TGTGCCAGCAGTTTAAAAGTTGGACCAGGTACCCTCGGCGGCTACACCTTC.

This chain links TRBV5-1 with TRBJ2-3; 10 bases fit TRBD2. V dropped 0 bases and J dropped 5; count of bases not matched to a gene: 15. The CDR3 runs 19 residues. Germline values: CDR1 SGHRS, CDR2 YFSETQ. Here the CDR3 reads CASSLVGSGGSSGGDTQYF. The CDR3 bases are TGCGCCAGCAGCTTGGTCGGTAGCGGGGGGTCGTCCGGCGGAGATACGCAGTATTTT.

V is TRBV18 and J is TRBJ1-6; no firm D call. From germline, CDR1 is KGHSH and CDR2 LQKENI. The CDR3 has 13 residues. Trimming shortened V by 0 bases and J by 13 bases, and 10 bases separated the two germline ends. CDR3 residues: CASSPPGTSPLHF. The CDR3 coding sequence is TGTGCCAGCTCACCACCCGGAACTTCGCCCCTCCACTTT. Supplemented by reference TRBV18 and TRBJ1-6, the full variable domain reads NAGVMQNPRHLVRRRGQEARLRCSPMKGHSHVYWYRQLPEEGLKFMVYLQKENIIDESGMPKERFSAEFPKEGPSILRIQQVVRGDSAAYFCASSPPGTSPLHFGNGTRLTVT.

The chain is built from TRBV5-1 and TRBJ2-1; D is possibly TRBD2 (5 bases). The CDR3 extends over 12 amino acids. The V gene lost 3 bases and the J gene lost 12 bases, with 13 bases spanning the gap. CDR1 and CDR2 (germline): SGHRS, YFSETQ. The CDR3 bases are TGCGCCAGCAGCTCAGAGGGTGTCAGGCAGTTCTTC. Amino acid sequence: CASSSEGVRQFF.

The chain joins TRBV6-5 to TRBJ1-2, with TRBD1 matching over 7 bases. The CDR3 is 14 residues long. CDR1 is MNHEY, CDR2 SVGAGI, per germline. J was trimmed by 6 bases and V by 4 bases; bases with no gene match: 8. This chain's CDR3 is CASSSPGGRDGYTF. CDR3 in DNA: TGTGCCAGCAGTTCTCCAGGGGGAAGAGATGGCTACACCTTC.

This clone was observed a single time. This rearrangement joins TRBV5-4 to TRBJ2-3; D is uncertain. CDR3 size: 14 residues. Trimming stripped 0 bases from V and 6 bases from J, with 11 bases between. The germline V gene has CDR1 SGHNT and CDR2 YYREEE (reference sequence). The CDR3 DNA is TGTGCCAGCAGCTTGGGGGTGGTCGGGGATACGCAGTATTTT. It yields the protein CASSLGVVGDTQYF.